A single T cell receptor beta chain is shown here with its context. The same CDR3 is also encoded by other DNA sequences in this sample. The data stem from a study of blood T cell repertoires in COVID-19. The overall study: Some COVID-19 samples were acute and others convalescent; all came from the United States, Italy and Spain.

Under the authors' procedure: Quantification of nucleated cells was approximated via reference gene primer amplification. The method was immunoSEQ multiplex PCR; TCRdb's version includes in-frame clones alone and lacks a portion of them. V and J calls and clone size are given by that table; D and trimming were obtained from the DNA. The sample has a few hundred thousand clones; 87% are singletons. The length of the CDR3 is 14 residues. Trimming pared 4 bases from V and 0 bases from J, leaving 11 bases between. Germline V gene data show CDR1 as SGHRS and CDR2 as YFSETQ. Participants came from fewer than 25 US areas, aged roughly 18 to 95 years. Clinical history reported by participants formed the basis on which cohorts were assigned.

The sequence came from a woman aged 45-59 years who had recovered from COVID-19. Sequenced sample: PBMCs or T cells enriched from blood (not recorded which). The chain recombines TRBV5-1 with TRBJ2-7, with a possible D match to TRBD2 (6 bases). The DNA for the CDR3 is TGCGCCAGCAGCCCTGGGACTGCCTCCTACGAGCAGTACTTC. As protein: CASSPGTASYEQYF.